One and the same sample provided the 11 T cell receptor beta chains below, sequenced in a study of CD8+CD57+ T cells in acquired aplastic anemia. Before being chosen for sequencing, patients had shown CD8+CD57+ cell expansion by flow cytometry. Profiling that covered TCR beta VDJ and CDR3 relied on genomic DNA as its template. TCRdb reprocessed the reads via MiXCR and lists one record per CDR3 protein. Seen here are some 170,000 distinct CDR3 sequences, under 55% observed once, and the top ten hold roughly 1.2%. The specimen sequenced was sorted CD4+, CD8+, or CD8+CD57+ T cells (not recorded which) from PBMCs. The receptors here all came from a human donor with aplastic anemia.

This sequence joins TRBV19 and TRBJ1-1; D is possibly TRBD1 (6 bases). The CDR3 spans 17 residues. CDR1 and CDR2 from the germline V gene are LNHDA and SQIVND (reference sequence). Trimming pared 1 base from V and 6 bases from J, leaving 21 bases between. The CDR3: CASSIAGGRGAWAEAFF. The CDR3 DNA follows: TGTGCCAGTAGTATAGCCGGAGGCAGGGGTGCTTGGGCTGAAGCTTTCTTT.

Regarding this clonotype: The junction does not match germline at one end; this may be a read error. V gene TRBV24-1 combines with J gene TRBJ2-1, with 7 bases matching TRBD2. The CDR3 extends over 11 amino acids. Germline lookup yields CDR1 KGHDR and CDR2 SFDVKD. The CDR3 nucleotides read TGTGCCACCCGACTAGCCAATGAGCAGTCCTTC. The encoded protein is CATRLANEQSF.

The table lists this clonotype with a few counts. This may be a read error, as it is one base from a much larger clone. The V and J genes are TRBV2 and TRBJ2-3; D possibly matches TRBD1 or TRBD2 (5 bases each). There are 12 residues in the CDR3. Germline V CDR1 and CDR2: SNHLY, FYNNEI. Trimming left V 7 bases short and J 14 bases short, with 19 bases between. CDR3 in DNA: TGTGCCAGCAAGACCGACCGAGGGGCGCGGTATTTT. It codes for CASKTDRGARYF.

With respect to this clonotype: It may be a read error: a sequence one base away is much more abundant. This chain joins TRBV3-1 and TRBJ1-6; D call uncertain. CDR3 size: 17 residues. Looked up from germline, CDR1 is LGHDT and CDR2 is YNNKEL (reference sequence). V was shortened by 1 base and J by 5 bases, with 15 bases between the two germline ends. The CDR3 sequence: CASSQVSGTTHNSPLHF. The CDR3 DNA reads TGTGCCAGCAGCCAAGTCTCAGGAACCACCCATAATTCACCCCTCCACTTT.

CDR3 bases: TGTGCCAGCGCTAGGGGGCAGGGCAGGAATCAGCCCCAGCATTTT. Protein: CASARGQGRNQPQHF. This rearrangement joins TRBV27 to TRBJ1-5, with 7 bases aligning to TRBD1. V gave up 8 bases and J gave up 4 bases; unmatched junction bases: 11. This CDR3 region has 15 residues. CDR1 and CDR2 (germline): MNHEY, SMNVEV (reference sequence).

This clonotype was found a few times. V and J are TRBV20-1 and TRBJ2-3, with 9 bases identical to TRBD2. The length of the CDR3 is 14 residues. Germline V lookup: CDR1 DFQATT, CDR2 SNEGSKA (reference sequence). Trimming cost V 5 bases and J 1 base; bases outside gene matches: 4. The CDR3: CSARTSAGTDTQYF. The CDR3 DNA is TGCAGTGCTCGGACTAGCGCGGGCACAGATACGCAGTATTTT.

This clonotype was seen at least ten times. The chain joins TRBV20-1 to TRBJ2-1, with TRBD2 matching over 13 bases. The CDR3 length is 14 residues. Germline V gives CDR1 DFQATT, CDR2 SNEGSKA (reference sequence). V lost 4 bases, J lost 6 bases, and 3 bases stayed unmatched. CDR3 nucleotide sequence: TGCAGTGCTAAGGGACTAGCGGGGACCAATGAGCAGTTCTTC. Translated, it gives CSAKGLAGTNEQFF.

The rearrangement joins TRBV5-8 to TRBJ2-7, with D hard to call. Germline assignment: CDR1 SGHTS and CDR2 YDEGEE. The CDR3 is 15 residues long. Deletions cut 1 base from V and 2 bases from J, with 13 bases between. CDR3 nucleotide sequence: TGTGCCAGCAGCTTGAGAGAGGCGCCGGCCTACGAGCAGTACTTC. Amino acid sequence: CASSLREAPAYEQYF.

V usage is TRBV29-1 and J usage is TRBJ2-7, with D possibly being TRBD1 or TRBD2 (5 bases each). V gave up 4 bases and J gave up 1 base, with 11 bases separating them. The length of the CDR3 is 13 residues. Germline loops: CDR1 SQVTM, CDR2 ANQGSEA. The CDR3 DNA sequence: TGCAGCGTTGTGGGGACCCGGTCCTACGAGCAGTACTTC. Its protein is CSVVGTRSYEQYF.

A few counts support this clonotype. The rearrangement links TRBV3-1 to TRBJ1-3; tentative D call: TRBD1 (5 bases). Germline V CDR1 and CDR2: LGHDT, YNNKEL (reference sequence). The CDR3 runs 13 residues. V was shortened by 1 base and J by 5 bases, with 6 bases between the two germline ends. The CDR3, as DNA: TGTGCCAGCAGCCAAGGGGGGAGAAACACCATATATTTT. Amino acid sequence: CASSQGGRNTIYF.

This clonotype appeared once. This sequence joins TRBV6-5 and TRBJ2-5; D unclear. Trimming took off 4 bases at V and 1 base at J, with 10 bases between the two ends. The CDR3 loop spans 14 amino acids. Germline CDR1 reads MNHEY; CDR2 reads SVGAGI. CDR3 nucleotides: TGTGCCAGCAGTTCATGGGGAATCCAAGAGACCCAGTACTTC. It specifies CASSSWGIQETQYF.